This TCR beta chain was observed in a study of T cells in Graves' hyperthyroidism and ophthalmopathy. The wider study: Specimen type is peripheral blood, collected at initial diagnosis prior to any treatment.

The CDR3 regions of TCR beta were amplified from RNA transcripts. The primer set for the first-round RT-PCR of the TCR CDR3 was HTBI. From the multiplex PCR reads, TCRdb called clonotypes with MiXCR, one entry per CDR3 protein. The sample records approximately 560,000 distinct CDR3 sequences, approximately 14% being singletons. Study results and limitations: Ophthalmopathy was separated from stable hyperthyroidism by a 13 V-J model. Blood samples included most of the expanded thyroid clonotypes exceeding 0.001.

This clonotype occurred a few times. The antigen is undetermined. The germline V gene encodes CDR1 MNHEY and CDR2 SMNVEV (reference sequence). The V gene lost 1 base and the J gene lost 0 bases, with 15 bases spanning the gap. The CDR3 runs to 17 residues. The V and J genes are TRBV27 and TRBJ1-1; D not resolved. Sequencing was done on a sample of blood. The sequence was collected from a woman in her twenties or thirties with Graves' hyperthyroidism. Here the CDR3 DNA reads TGTGCCAGCAGTTTATTACAGCCCGGCCTGATGAACACTGAAGCTTTCTTT. Its translation is CASSLLQPGLMNTEAFF.